These 31 T cell receptor beta chains were sequenced from one sample in a study of Ad26.COV2.S vaccination and SARS-CoV-2 variants. Noted treatment: around 19 received Ad26.COV2.S at low or high dose, single or two shots; about five received placebo; per-sample allocation not given. It was on day 63 after the first vaccine or placebo injection that samples were taken. Assay: immunoSEQ multiplex PCR; the TCRdb copy retains only in-frame clones and omits some. The sample lists about 680,000 clones, 89% seen once, with roughly 1.5% in the top ten. Sample: peripheral blood, taken in a trial of Ad26.COV2.S vaccine versus placebo. All receptors derive from a person aged 18 to 65 who received the Ad26.COV2.S COVID-19 vaccine or a placebo.

This clone was seen a single time. This chain uses TRBV5-6 with TRBJ2-3; 14 bases map to TRBD2. The CDR3 totals 16 residues. The germline CDR1 and CDR2 sequences are SGHDT and YYEEEE. V shed 4 bases and J 3 bases; nucleotides not matched to a gene: 4. The CDR3 DNA sequence: TGTGCCAGCAGCCCCCGGACTAGCGGGGGGACAGATACGCAGTATTTT. This gives the protein CASSPRTSGGTDTQYF.

The V gene is TRBV6-1, the J gene TRBJ1-5; D is possibly TRBD1 (6 bases). CDR3 size: 15 residues. Germline CDR1 is MNHNS and CDR2 is SASEGT. V lost 0 bases and J lost 7, with 13 bases in between. This chain's CDR3 is CASSEARGGLQPQHF. CDR3 DNA sequence: TGTGCCAGCAGTGAAGCGCGGGGGGGCTTGCAGCCCCAGCATTTT.

Comment on this clone: The sample contains more than one DNA sequence encoding this CDR3. This chain joins TRBV27 and TRBJ2-1; D ambiguous. Germline lookup yields CDR1 MNHEY and CDR2 SMNVEV (reference sequence). The ends were cut back, 0 bases at V and 0 bases at J, with 6 bases in the middle. CDR3 length: 15 amino acids. The DNA for the CDR3 is TGTGCCAGCAGTTTATCGGGTAGCTCCTACAATGAGCAGTTCTTC. Translating it yields CASSLSGSSYNEQFF.

The V call is TRBV29-1, the J call TRBJ2-7; tentatively, D is TRBD2 (6 bases). Germline lookup yields CDR1 SQVTM and CDR2 ANQGSEA. The CDR3 spans 12 residues. Trimming shortened V by 7 bases and J by 3 bases, and 13 bases separated the two germline ends. The CDR3 DNA reads as TGCAGCGGCACCGGGACTCACTACGAGCAGTACTTC. Its protein product is CSGTGTHYEQYF.

The chain has TRBV3-1 (or the pseudogene TRBV3-2) and TRBJ1-2, with D tentatively TRBD1 (6 bases). CDR1 is LGHDT and CDR2 is YNNKEL in the germline V gene (reference sequence). V dropped 0 bases and J dropped 3 bases, with 11 bases sitting between them. The CDR3 spans 15 residues. CDR3 sequence: CASSQDRGSYYGYTF. As DNA, the CDR3 is TGTGCCAGCAGCCAAGACAGGGGTTCCTACTATGGCTACACCTTC.

The rearrangement links TRBV19 to TRBJ2-3; 9 bases are a match to TRBD1. The germline V gene has CDR1 LNHDA and CDR2 SQIVND (reference sequence). The CDR3 is 15 residues long. V lost 8 bases, J lost 6 bases, and 12 bases stayed unmatched. The DNA of the CDR3 is TGTGCCAGTGGGACAGGGACCCCTCCAAGGGATACGCAGTATTTT. It specifies CASGTGTPPRDTQYF.

This clone was recorded at least ten times. V is TRBV3-1 (or the pseudogene TRBV3-2) and J is TRBJ1-5; tentative D call: TRBD1 (5 bases). This CDR3 region has 23 residues. CDR1 is LGHDT, CDR2 YNNKEL, per germline (reference sequence). V lost 0 bases and J lost 0, with 30 bases in between. The CDR3 DNA sequence: TGTGCCAGCAGCCAAGATGGAGGGGAGCATCTTGGCGGGACGGCACCTAGCAATCAGCCCCAGCATTTT. It translates to CASSQDGGEHLGGTAPSNQPQHF.

This chain connects TRBV2 to TRBJ2-7, with D perhaps TRBD1 or TRBD2 (5 bases each). The CDR3 covers 14 residues. Germline V gene lookup returns CDR1 SNHLY and CDR2 FYNNEI. V shed 6 bases and J shed 4 bases, with 16 bases lying between them. The DNA of the CDR3 is TGTGCCAGCAGGGCGCCGGGACCGATGTACGAGCAGTACTTC. The encoded protein is CASRAPGPMYEQYF.

The CDR3 DNA sequence: TGCGCCAGCAGCACCGGGACAGGGGAATACAATGAGCAGTTCTTC. This encodes CASSTGTGEYNEQFF. The rearrangement uses TRBV5-1 and TRBJ2-1; 10 nucleotides line up with TRBD1. The CDR3 runs to 15 residues. Germline CDR1 SGHRS, CDR2 YFSETQ. V lost 4 bases to trimming and J lost 4 bases; unmatched junction nucleotides: 5.

The CDR3 DNA reads TGCGCCAGCAGCCATCGACTAGCGGGGCAAGAGACCCAGTACTTC. Its translation: CASSHRLAGQETQYF. The rearrangement uses TRBV4-3 and TRBJ2-5; 11 nucleotides match TRBD2. This CDR3 has 15 residues. Trimming removed 3 bases from V and 2 bases from J; junction bases left unmatched: 2. The germline V gene has CDR1 LGHNA and CDR2 YSLEER.

The CDR3 sequence is CASSPTGVNSPLHF. The DNA of the CDR3 is TGTGCCAGCAGCCCAACAGGTGTGAATTCACCCCTCCACTTT. The J gene is TRBJ1-6, the V gene TRBV5-4; D is perhaps TRBD1 (5 bases). V lost 4 bases and J 7 bases, leaving 12 bases between the germline ends. Germline values: CDR1 SGHNT, CDR2 YYREEE (reference sequence). This CDR3 is built from 14 residues.

The chain links TRBV24-1 to TRBJ2-7; no reliable D call. The CDR3 contains 14 residues. Germline CDR1 KGHDR, CDR2 SFDVKD. Deletions cut 4 bases from V and 0 bases from J, with 9 bases between. CDR3 protein: CATSDPTSSYEQYF. In DNA form, the CDR3 reads TGTGCCACCAGTGACCCTACGAGCTCCTACGAGCAGTACTTC.

V gene TRBV7-9 combines with J gene TRBJ2-1; perhaps TRBD2 as D (5 bases). Trimming removed 5 bases at V and 5 bases at J, with 10 bases between. The CDR3 has 13 residues. The V gene's germline CDR1 is SEHNR and CDR2 FQNEAQ (reference sequence). As DNA, the CDR3 is TGTGCCAGCAGCCCTAGCCGGGACAATGAGCAGTTCTTC. The encoded protein is CASSPSRDNEQFF.

This chain links TRBV7-9 with TRBJ2-3, with TRBD1 identical over 9 bases. Unmatched junction bases numbered 9, after V lost 5 bases and J lost 6 bases. CDR1 and CDR2 (germline): SEHNR, FQNEAQ (reference sequence). The CDR3 is 15 amino acids. The CDR3 DNA follows: TGTGCCAGCAGCCAAACCGGGACAGGGCCGGATACGCAGTATTTT. It is translated as CASSQTGTGPDTQYF.

This clone was detected once. This chain links TRBV12-3 or TRBV12-4 with TRBJ1-1; the D gene is possibly TRBD1 (5 bases). This CDR3 is 13 amino acids long. V dropped 3 bases and J dropped 4 bases, with 9 bases sitting between them. The CDR3 loop reads CASSFGGGTEAFF. CDR3 nucleotides: TGTGCCAGCAGTTTTGGGGGGGGCACTGAAGCTTTCTTT.

The chain uses TRBV27 and TRBJ1-2, with a weak D call TRBD1 (5 bases). The germline CDR1 and CDR2 sequences are MNHEY and SMNVEV (reference sequence). V shed 2 bases and J shed 4 bases, with 14 bases lying between them. This CDR3 is built from 15 residues. CDR3 sequence (DNA): TGTGCCAGCAGTTTACGGGGGGGAGGAGGCTATGGCTACACCTTC. It is translated as CASSLRGGGGYGYTF.

This sequence joins TRBV7-9 and TRBJ2-2, with D possibly being TRBD2 (6 bases). The V gene's germline CDR1 is SEHNR and CDR2 FQNEAQ (reference sequence). Trimming shortened V by 3 bases and J by 1 base, and 9 bases separated the two germline ends. The CDR3 contains 15 residues. The CDR3 is CASSFSEGNTGELFF. In DNA form, the CDR3 reads TGTGCCAGCAGCTTTTCGGAGGGGAACACCGGGGAGCTGTTTTTT.

The chain combines TRBV4-2 with TRBJ2-5; TRBD2 matches at 7 bases. This CDR3 comprises 15 residues. Germline V gene data show CDR1 as LGHNA and CDR2 as YNFKEQ. With 4 bases clipped from V and 5 bases from J, the junction kept 10 bases outside the gene matches. CDR3 residues: CASSLGGGGRETQYF. CDR3 coding DNA: TGTGCCAGCAGCCTTGGGGGGGGAGGTCGGGAGACCCAGTACTTC.

This clone has more than one count but fewer than ten. The chain carries TRBV10-1 and TRBJ1-3; the D gene is possibly TRBD1 (6 bases). Germline loops: CDR1 WNHNN, CDR2 SYGVQD (reference sequence). The CDR3 totals 15 residues. Deletions cut 2 bases from V and 4 bases from J, with 12 bases between. The CDR3 bases are TGCGCCAGCAGTGAGAGGGACATAGCCGGAAACACCATATATTTT. Protein: CASSERDIAGNTIYF.

Points on this clone: Different DNA sequences within this sample yield the same CDR3. The chain joins TRBV18 to TRBJ2-7; TRBD1 agrees at 8 bases. With V trimmed by 3 bases and J by 1 base, 2 bases remained unmatched. CDR1 and CDR2 from the germline V gene are KGHSH and LQKENI. The CDR3 covers 14 residues. CDR3 bases: TGTGCCAGCTCACCGAGGGACAGGTCCTACGAGCAGTACTTC. Protein product: CASSPRDRSYEQYF.

The CDR3 is CTSSLAGHKTPGLPTTGELFF. The CDR3 DNA sequence: TGCACCAGCAGCCTGGCGGGACATAAAACCCCGGGACTACCGACTACCGGGGAGCTGTTTTTT. The chain combines TRBV1 with TRBJ2-2; TRBD2, the D gene given by the table, was not confirmed from the DNA. TRBV1 is annotated as a pseudogene. The CDR3 loop spans 21 amino acids.

J is TRBJ2-7 and V is TRBV12-3 or TRBV12-4, with D uncertain. The V gene lost 3 bases and the J gene lost 3 bases, with 6 bases spanning the gap. The CDR3 covers 12 residues. The CDR3 spells CASSLSVYEQYF. CDR3 DNA: TGTGCCAGCAGTTTGAGTGTCTACGAGCAGTACTTC.

There are a few counts of this clone. The chain is built from TRBV7-2 and TRBJ1-2; D possibly corresponds to TRBD1 (6 bases). Germline-derived CDR1 and CDR2 are SGHTA and FQGNSA. Deletions cut 2 bases from V and 4 bases from J, with 23 bases between. The CDR3 consists of 18 residues. The CDR3 here is CASSLNGALKGESYGYTF. CDR3 DNA sequence: TGTGCCAGCAGCTTAAATGGGGCGTTAAAGGGGGAGAGCTATGGCTACACCTTC.

Here the CDR3 DNA reads TGTGCCAGCAGCTTACTTATTTCGGGCAGGGTCGGCTACACCTTC. Amino acids: CASSLLISGRVGYTF. This chain links TRBV5-6 with TRBJ1-2; possibly TRBD1 for D (5 bases). The germline CDR1 and CDR2 sequences are SGHDT and YYEEEE. The V and J ends lost 2 bases and 8 bases respectively, with 19 bases between them. The CDR3 loop spans 15 amino acids.

This chain joins TRBV24-1 and TRBJ2-1; TRBD1 matches at 12 bases. CDR3 length equals 18 residues. V trimming: 4 bases; J trimming: 7 bases; junction bases outside the gene matches: 13. CDR1 is KGHDR, CDR2 SFDVKD, per germline. The CDR3, as DNA: TGTGCCACCAGTGACCGGGACCCGGGACAGGGGGCTTGGAATGAGCAGTTCTTC. This gives the protein CATSDRDPGQGAWNEQFF.

The V call is TRBV18, the J call TRBJ2-6; possibly TRBD1 or TRBD2 for D (5 bases each). Germline CDR1 and CDR2: KGHSH and LQKENI. There are 17 residues in the CDR3. Trimming removed 5 bases from V and 0 bases from J, with 14 bases in between. CDR3 protein: CASSWDLALSGANVLTF. For the CDR3, the DNA is TGTGCCAGCTCATGGGACCTCGCTCTCTCTGGGGCCAACGTCCTGACTTTC. Drawing the rest from reference TRBV18 and TRBJ2-6, the complete variable domain is NAGVMQNPRHLVRRRGQEARLRCSPMKGHSHVYWYRQLPEEGLKFMVYLQKENIIDESGMPKERFSAEFPKEGPSILRIQQVVRGDSAAYFCASSWDLALSGANVLTFGAGSRLTVL.

J is TRBJ2-2 and V is TRBV24-1; D is ambiguous. Germline CDR1 and CDR2: KGHDR and SFDVKD. V gave up 1 base and J gave up 5 bases, with 4 bases separating them. The CDR3 sequence is 13 residues long. CDR3 coding DNA: TGTGCCACCAGTGATTTAGGGACCGGGGAGCTGTTTTTT. This sequence encodes CATSDLGTGELFF.

The CDR3 bases are TGTGCCAGTAGTATACAGGGGGCAGGCCAGGGGAAGGACACTGAAGCTTTCTTT. The encoded protein is CASSIQGAGQGKDTEAFF. The rearrangement links TRBV19 to TRBJ1-1; 8 bases fit TRBD1. Trimming took 2 bases from V and 3 from J; bases not matched to a gene: 14. Germline V CDR1 and CDR2: LNHDA, SQIVND (reference sequence). The CDR3 totals 18 residues.

The genes are TRBV27 and TRBJ2-7; D might be TRBD2 (6 bases). CDR3 length: 13 residues. From germline, CDR1 is MNHEY and CDR2 SMNVEV (reference sequence). Trimming shortened V by 6 bases and J by 1 base, and 10 bases separated the two germline ends. This chain's CDR3 is CASRREVSYEQYF. The CDR3 nucleotides read TGTGCCAGCAGGCGGGAAGTGTCCTACGAGCAGTACTTC.

The rearrangement links TRBV24-1 to TRBJ1-1; TRBD1 is a possible D gene (6 bases). Germline V gives CDR1 KGHDR, CDR2 SFDVKD. The CDR3 consists of 14 residues. V was clipped by 7 bases and J by 4 bases, with 15 bases between them. DNA of the CDR3: TGTGCCACCAGAAAACAGGGTGGCGGCACTGAAGCTTTCTTT. Amino acids: CATRKQGGGTEAFF.

The chain recombines TRBV7-2 with TRBJ1-5; tentative D call: TRBD1 (5 bases). The CDR3 spans 16 residues. V lost 1 base, J lost 7 bases, and 17 bases lay in between. Germline values: CDR1 SGHTA, CDR2 FQGNSA. CDR3 in DNA: TGTGCCAGCAGCTTAGGTCCCGACCCAGGGCCCCAGCCCCAGCATTTT. This gives the protein CASSLGPDPGPQPQHF.